A selection of T cell receptor beta chains follows, all from one sample in a study of response to subunit inactivated influenza vaccine. TCRdb re-derived calls from the RT-PCR reads in MiXCR, one entry per CDR3 protein. The sample lists 630,000 or so distinct CDR3 sequences, around 16% occurring once. The specimen was PBMCs from blood, collected 12 days after vaccination. These receptors all come from a man aged 50 or older who received an inactivated influenza vaccine. CDR3s include the opening cysteine and the closing phenylalanine or tryptophan. Fields, in order: D gene, J gene, clone size, V gene, CDR3 DNA, CDR3 protein. D genes are given only for firm matches. Only some rows state a clone size, as once, few, many or a class for expanded clones.

d_gene: .
j_gene: TRBJ1-2
abundance: .
v_gene: TRBV4-3
CDR3nt: TGCGCCAGCAGCCAAGATCGGGACCCCGGTAGGGGCTACACCTTC
CDR3aa: CASSQDRDPGRGYTF

d_gene: .
j_gene: TRBJ2-3
abundance: .
v_gene: TRBV12-3/TRBV12-4
CDR3nt: TGTGCCAGCAGTTTACCCTCCGATACGCAGTATTTT
CDR3aa: CASSLPSDTQYF

d_gene: TRBD2
j_gene: TRBJ2-7
abundance: few
v_gene: TRBV6-1
CDR3nt: TGTGCCAGCAACTCTTTAACTAGCGGGGGAAGGGAGCAGTACTTC
CDR3aa: CASNSLTSGGREQYF

d_gene: .
j_gene: TRBJ2-3
abundance: few
v_gene: TRBV20-1
CDR3nt: TGCAGTGCTCCCCCCTCTGGGTCCGTCTTTGATACGCAGTATTTT
CDR3aa: CSAPPSGSVFDTQYF

d_gene: .
j_gene: TRBJ1-1
abundance: few
v_gene: TRBV9
CDR3nt: TGTGCCAGCAGCGTAGTGGAGGGCTCGGTCACTGAAGCTTTCTTT
CDR3aa: CASSVVEGSVTEAFF

d_gene: TRBD1
j_gene: TRBJ1-5
abundance: .
v_gene: TRBV6-1
CDR3nt: TGTGCCAGCGAGGACAGGTATCGCAATCAGCCCCAGCATTTT
CDR3aa: CASEDRYRNQPQHF

d_gene: TRBD2
j_gene: TRBJ2-7
abundance: many
v_gene: TRBV6-5
CDR3nt: TGTGCCAGCAGTTACTCCGCTAGCGGATCCTACGAGCAGTACTTC
CDR3aa: CASSYSASGSYEQYF

d_gene: TRBD1
j_gene: TRBJ2-7
abundance: .
v_gene: TRBV27
CDR3nt: TGTGCCAGCAGTGAGGACAGGGGGCGCGGGGTCGAGCAGTACTTC
CDR3aa: CASSEDRGRGVEQYF

d_gene: .
j_gene: TRBJ2-7
abundance: many
v_gene: TRBV12-3/TRBV12-4
CDR3nt: TGTGCCAGCAGTTTGGGAACTAGCTTCTCCTCCTACGAGCAGTACTTC
CDR3aa: CASSLGTSFSSYEQYF

d_gene: TRBD1
j_gene: TRBJ1-3
abundance: few
v_gene: TRBV5-1
CDR3nt: TGCGCCAGCAGCTCGGGACAGCTGAGCTCTGGAAACACCATATATTTT
CDR3aa: CASSSGQLSSGNTIYF

d_gene: TRBD2
j_gene: TRBJ2-7
abundance: .
v_gene: TRBV7-2
CDR3nt: TGTGCCAGCAGGGTGACTAGCGCCTCCTCCTACGAGCAGTACTTC
CDR3aa: CASRVTSASSYEQYF

d_gene: .
j_gene: TRBJ2-7
abundance: .
v_gene: TRBV3-1
CDR3nt: TGTGCCAGCAGCCAAGGGGAAGGTTCCAAGCAGTACTTC
CDR3aa: CASSQGEGSKQYF

d_gene: .
j_gene: TRBJ2-4
abundance: .
v_gene: TRBV12-3/TRBV12-4
CDR3nt: TGTGCCAGCAGCTTAGGAGGGATAGCCAAAAACATTCAGTACTTC
CDR3aa: CASSLGGIAKNIQYF

d_gene: .
j_gene: TRBJ2-2
abundance: .
v_gene: TRBV9
CDR3nt: TGTGCCAGCAGCGTAGCTACTAGTCCGGACACCGGGGAGCTGTTTTTT
CDR3aa: CASSVATSPDTGELFF

d_gene: .
j_gene: TRBJ2-1
abundance: many
v_gene: TRBV7-5
CDR3nt: .
CDR3aa: CISVPEASLASGGNEQFF

d_gene: .
j_gene: TRBJ2-2
abundance: few
v_gene: TRBV4-1
CDR3nt: TGCGCCAGCAGCCAAGCACCAGGTGGAACCGGGGAGCTGTTTTTT
CDR3aa: CASSQAPGGTGELFF

d_gene: .
j_gene: TRBJ2-3
abundance: few
v_gene: TRBV11-2
CDR3nt: TGTGCCAGCAGCACGTCCTTTAGCACAGATACGCAGTATTTT
CDR3aa: CASSTSFSTDTQYF

d_gene: .
j_gene: TRBJ2-7
abundance: .
v_gene: TRBV5-1
CDR3nt: TGCGCCAGCAGCTCCTGGGACCCCCAATCCTACGAGCAGTACTTC
CDR3aa: CASSSWDPQSYEQYF

d_gene: .
j_gene: TRBJ1-5
abundance: .
v_gene: TRBV4-3
CDR3nt: TGCGCCAGCGCCGTGGACAGAAGCAATCAGCCCCAGCATTTT
CDR3aa: CASAVDRSNQPQHF

d_gene: .
j_gene: TRBJ1-2
abundance: few
v_gene: TRBV5-1
CDR3nt: TGCGCCAGCAGGGGGACCGGGAGGCTATTTGACTATGGCTACACCTTC
CDR3aa: CASRGTGRLFDYGYTF

d_gene: TRBD2
j_gene: TRBJ2-7
abundance: few
v_gene: TRBV4-3
CDR3nt: TGCGCCAGCAGCCCCGGGACTAGCGGAACAGGTTCTCAGTACTTC
CDR3aa: CASSPGTSGTGSQYF

d_gene: TRBD1
j_gene: TRBJ1-1
abundance: few
v_gene: TRBV3-1
CDR3nt: TGTGCCAGCAGCCACCACACAACGACAGGGAAGAACACTGAAGCTTTCTTT
CDR3aa: CASSHHTTTGKNTEAFF